Following are 30 T cell receptor beta chains from one sample sequenced in a study of T cell repertoires in cytomegalovirus infection. A single record per CDR3 protein comes from TCRdb applying MiXCR to the reads. The data hold 150,000 or so distinct CDR3 sequences, with roughly a quarter observed a single time. The sample taken for sequencing was PBMCs. The receptors stem from a human donor in good health (CMV status not recorded). Some clones in this sample may be carry-over from other donors' samples.

The table lists this clonotype with many counts. The V and J genes are TRBV7-9 and TRBJ2-6; D is unresolved. Germline CDR1 and CDR2: SEHNR and FQNEAQ (reference sequence). The V gene lost 3 bases and the J gene lost 4 bases, with 7 bases spanning the gap. The CDR3 is made up of 14 amino acids. CDR3 protein: CASSLGSGANVLTF. The CDR3 nucleotides are TGTGCCAGCAGCTTGGGATCCGGGGCCAACGTCCTGACTTTC.

The chain joins TRBV4-2 to TRBJ1-5; the D is unclear. Germline V CDR1 and CDR2: LGHNA, YNFKEQ. Trimming pared 0 bases from V and 4 bases from J, leaving 7 bases between. This CDR3 is built from 14 residues. The chain's CDR3 is CASSQDDQNQPQHF. DNA of the CDR3: TGTGCCAGCAGCCAAGACGACCAGAATCAGCCCCAGCATTTT.

At least ten counts were recorded for this clonotype. The chain is built from TRBV7-2 and TRBJ2-5; D ambiguous. The CDR3 consists of 13 residues. Germline lookup yields CDR1 SGHTA and CDR2 FQGNSA. V was pared by 5 bases and J by 2 bases, with 9 bases between. The DNA for the CDR3 is TGTGCCAGCAGCAGTTGGGTTCAAGAGACCCAGTACTTC. Amino acids: CASSSWVQETQYF.

The chain employs TRBV7-8 and TRBJ2-7; tentative D call: TRBD2 (5 bases). Germline CDR1 reads SGHVS; CDR2 reads FQNEAQ. The CDR3 length is 14 residues. The V end was cut by 5 bases, the J end by 2 bases, with 13 bases between. The CDR3 sequence: CASSQRRGAYEQYF. CDR3 bases: TGTGCCAGCAGCCAAAGACGGGGAGCCTACGAGCAGTACTTC. Based on the CDR3 plus reference TRBV7-8 and TRBJ2-7, the full variable domain is GAGVSQSPRYKVAKRGQDVALRCDPISGHVSLFWYQQALGQGPEFLTYFQNEAQLDKSGLPSDRFFAERPEGSVSTLKIQRTQQEDSAVYLCASSQRRGAYEQYFGPGTRLTVT.

This clonotype was found a few times. CDR3 sequence reads: CASSRGVGETQYF. DNA of the CDR3: TGTGCCAGCAGCCGCGGGGTGGGGGAGACCCAGTACTTC. V gene TRBV7-9 combines with J gene TRBJ2-5; TRBD2 might be the D (6 bases). This CDR3 is built from 13 residues. Germline CDR1 and CDR2: SEHNR and FQNEAQ (reference sequence). Trimming shortened V by 5 bases and J by 5 bases, and 12 bases separated the two germline ends.

A remark on this clonotype: One end of the junction fails to match germline, which may point to a read error. The J gene is TRBJ1-4, the V gene TRBV10-3, with 12 bases aligning to TRBD1. CDR3 length equals 16 residues. Per germline, CDR1 ENHRY and CDR2 SYGVKD. CDR3 DNA: TGTGCCATCAGGGGGGACAGGGGGCGCGGTAATGCAAAACTGTTTTTT. Amino acids: CAIRGDRGRGNAKLFF.

This chain uses TRBV20-1 with TRBJ2-1; D is unresolved. The CDR3 is 12 amino acids. V was clipped by 7 bases and J by 2 bases, with 9 bases between them. Germline V lookup: CDR1 DFQATT, CDR2 SNEGSKA (reference sequence). Here the CDR3 reads CSVTQTYNEQFF. CDR3 DNA sequence: TGCAGTGTGACCCAAACCTACAATGAGCAGTTCTTC.

The V and J genes are TRBV9 and TRBJ1-5, with no clear D. Trimming shortened V by 4 bases and J by 5 bases, and 10 bases separated the two germline ends. CDR3 length equals 13 residues. CDR1 is SGDLS, CDR2 YYNGEE, per germline. CDR3 region: CASSHRGDQPQHF. As DNA, the CDR3 is TGTGCCAGCAGCCACAGAGGAGATCAGCCCCAGCATTTT.

This clonotype has ten or more counts. The chain carries TRBV12-3 or TRBV12-4 and TRBJ1-1, with D uncertain. V was clipped by 7 bases and J by 1 base, with 7 bases between them. CDR3 size: 12 residues. DNA of the CDR3: TGTGCCAGCACCCTTACGAACACTGAAGCTTTCTTT. Its translation: CASTLTNTEAFF.

The chain uses TRBV5-1 and TRBJ1-2; D uncertain. The germline V and J ends were trimmed by 4 bases and 0 bases, with 10 bases remaining between them. Germline CDR1 and CDR2: SGHRS and YFSETQ. CDR3 length: 14 amino acids. CDR3 nucleotides: TGCGCCAGCAGCGCTCTACAGACTAACTATGGCTACACCTTC. The encoded protein is CASSALQTNYGYTF.

The sample holds many counts of this clonotype. The gene calls are TRBV7-9 and TRBJ1-1; D gene ambiguous. Trimming took off 4 bases at V and 4 bases at J, with 10 bases between the two ends. Looked up from germline, CDR1 is SEHNR and CDR2 is FQNEAQ (reference sequence). The CDR3 loop spans 13 amino acids. CDR3 amino acids: CASSSGLGTEAFF. In DNA, the CDR3 is TGTGCCAGCAGCTCCGGGTTGGGCACTGAAGCTTTCTTT.

V is TRBV20-1 and J is TRBJ2-4; 9 bases map to TRBD2. V shed 0 bases, J shed 9 bases, and the junction held 9 bases outside the gene matches. CDR1 is DFQATT, CDR2 SNEGSKA, per germline (reference sequence). The length of the CDR3 is 15 residues. The CDR3 region is CSARDEGLAGAIQYF. The CDR3 DNA is TGCAGTGCTAGAGATGAGGGACTAGCAGGAGCCATTCAGTACTTC.

This clonotype was detected ten times or more. The chain carries TRBV7-3 and TRBJ2-5, with 7 bases that match TRBD1. V gave up 5 bases and J gave up 3 bases; unmatched junction bases: 3. CDR1 and CDR2 from the germline V gene are SGHTA and FQGTGA. This CDR3 has 13 amino acids. The CDR3 reads CASSQDREETQYF. The CDR3 bases are TGTGCCAGCAGCCAAGACAGGGAAGAGACCCAGTACTTC.

This clonotype was counted at least ten times. The chain combines TRBV12-3 or TRBV12-4 with TRBJ2-1; D tentatively fits TRBD1 or TRBD2 (6 bases each). The V end was cut by 5 bases, the J end by 7 bases, with 15 bases between. CDR3 length: 14 amino acids. This CDR3 reads CASSAEGGWNEQFF. The CDR3 DNA reads as TGTGCCAGCAGTGCGGAGGGGGGCTGGAATGAGCAGTTCTTC.

This clonotype was picked up a small number of times. The CDR3 is CASTAYGGQGEKLFF. In DNA form, the CDR3 reads TGTGCCAGCACCGCTTATGGGGGGCAAGGTGAAAAACTGTTTTTT. The chain couples TRBV7-9 to TRBJ1-4; weak D call: TRBD1 (6 bases). The ends were cut back, 7 bases at V and 7 bases at J, with 19 bases in the middle. The germline CDR1 and CDR2 sequences are SEHNR and FQNEAQ (reference sequence). The CDR3 contains 15 residues.

The table lists this clonotype with a few counts. This rearrangement joins TRBV14 to TRBJ2-7, with TRBD2 matching over 9 bases. V was pared by 0 bases and J by 7 bases, with 7 bases of the junction left unmatched. From germline, CDR1 is SGHDN and CDR2 FVKESK. This CDR3 has 15 residues. The CDR3 loop is CASSQESGRFAEQYF. The CDR3 nucleotides read TGTGCCAGCAGCCAAGAGAGCGGGAGGTTTGCTGAGCAGTACTTC.

This clonotype was seen a handful of times. The chain has TRBV28 and TRBJ1-4; D remains ambiguous. V was trimmed by 6 bases and J by 8 bases, leaving 16 bases between them. Germline-derived CDR1 and CDR2 are MDHEN and SYDVKM. The CDR3 is 14 residues long. The CDR3 sequence is CASSPSRLGEKLFF. The DNA of the CDR3 is TGTGCCAGCAGCCCCTCCCGCTTGGGGGAAAAACTGTTTTTT.

The rearrangement joins TRBV6-2 or TRBV6-3 to TRBJ2-1; tentatively, D is TRBD1 or TRBD2 (5 bases each). V gave up 2 bases and J gave up 0 bases, with 20 bases separating them. Germline V gives CDR1 MNHEY, CDR2 SVGEGT. CDR3 length: 19 residues. CDR3 sequence reads: CASSYIVGIGTNSYNEQFF. The CDR3 coding sequence is TGTGCCAGCAGTTACATTGTAGGTATCGGGACCAACTCCTACAATGAGCAGTTCTTC.

This chain links TRBV30 with TRBJ2-2; no firm D call. The ends were cut back, 2 bases at V and 1 base at J, with 5 bases in the middle. The CDR3 contains 13 residues. CDR1 GTSNPN and CDR2 SVGIG come from the germline V gene (reference sequence). The CDR3 DNA reads TGTGCCTGGAGTTTGGGGAACACCGGGGAGCTGTTTTTT. As protein: CAWSLGNTGELFF.

The rearrangement uses TRBV5-1 and TRBJ1-1, with 9 bases identical to TRBD1. This CDR3 is built from 16 residues. With V trimmed by 4 bases and J by 0 bases, 7 bases remained unmatched. Germline V lookup: CDR1 SGHRS, CDR2 YFSETQ. This CDR3 is CASSPIGDRVNTEAFF. CDR3 nucleotides: TGCGCCAGCAGCCCTATCGGGGACAGGGTGAACACTGAAGCTTTCTTT.

The chain links TRBV7-2 to TRBJ2-7; D remains ambiguous. Germline lookup yields CDR1 SGHTA and CDR2 FQGNSA. V lost 2 bases and J lost 7, with 12 bases in between. The length of the CDR3 is 13 residues. The CDR3 DNA sequence: TGTGCCAGCAGCTTACCAGTGGTTTGGGAGCAGTACTTC. It is translated as CASSLPVVWEQYF.

V and J are TRBV5-1 and TRBJ2-5, with 12 bases lining up with TRBD1. Germline V CDR1 and CDR2: SGHRS, YFSETQ. This CDR3 contains 16 residues. J lost 3 bases, V lost 4 bases, and 7 bases had no gene match. This chain's CDR3 is CASSIPGTGGEETQYF. CDR3 DNA sequence: TGCGCCAGCAGCATTCCCGGGACAGGGGGCGAAGAGACCCAGTACTTC.

This rearrangement joins TRBV7-6 to TRBJ1-1; 7 positions match TRBD1. Germline loops: CDR1 SGHVS, CDR2 FNYEAQ. Unmatched junction bases numbered 7, after V lost 5 bases and J lost 4 bases. The CDR3 sequence is 14 residues long. This chain's CDR3 is CASSGQVGSTEAFF. Written as DNA, the CDR3 is TGTGCCAGCAGCGGACAGGTGGGGTCCACTGAAGCTTTCTTT.

The rearrangement joins TRBV2 to TRBJ2-7; a possible D gene is TRBD2 (7 bases). This CDR3 is built from 14 residues. From germline, CDR1 is SNHLY and CDR2 FYNNEI. With 8 bases removed from V and 1 base from J, the gap between germline ends came to 15 bases. The CDR3 coding sequence is TGTGCCAGCCAAGGGGGGGCCGCGTCCTACGAGCAGTACTTC. Its translation: CASQGGAASYEQYF.

A few counts support this clonotype. The chain carries TRBV28 and TRBJ2-1; D possibly corresponds to TRBD1 (6 bases). Germline V lookup: CDR1 MDHEN, CDR2 SYDVKM. The CDR3 runs to 12 residues. Trimming removed 11 bases from V and 9 bases from J, with 17 bases in between. CDR3 amino acids: CAGCDSRGEQFF. The CDR3 DNA reads TGTGCCGGGTGCGACAGCAGGGGTGAGCAGTTCTTC.

This clonotype was counted once. The V call is TRBV6-6, the J call TRBJ1-1, with D unclear. Germline V gene sequence: CDR1 MNHNY, CDR2 SVGAGI (reference sequence). CDR3 size: 15 residues. Trimming cost V 6 bases and J 1 base, with 15 bases left between them. CDR3 nucleotide sequence: TGTGCCAGCAGACCTTCGAGAGGGCAGAACACTGAAGCTTTCTTT. This encodes CASRPSRGQNTEAFF.

This clonotype was seen only a few times. The chain has TRBV12-5 and TRBJ1-1; 8 nucleotides agree with TRBD1. In germline, CDR1 is LGHNT, CDR2 FRNRAP. This CDR3 spans 16 amino acids. The V gene end was trimmed by 6 bases and the J gene end by 3 bases; junction bases not matched to a gene: 12. CDR3 sequence reads: CASGRRRTGRDTEAFF. CDR3 coding DNA: TGTGCTAGTGGACGCAGGCGGACAGGGAGAGACACTGAAGCTTTCTTT.

The rearrangement links TRBV2 to TRBJ2-2; a weak D match, TRBD2 (6 bases). Germline lookup yields CDR1 SNHLY and CDR2 FYNNEI. V was cut by 7 bases and J by 4 bases, with 10 bases left in between. The CDR3 is made up of 13 amino acids. The CDR3 region has the DNA TGTGCCAGCAAACGGGGGTCCACCGGGGAGCTGTTTTTT. This sequence encodes CASKRGSTGELFF.

Remarks on this clonotype: Since the CDR3 does not end with the conserved phenylalanine or tryptophan, this likely comes from a read error. This chain connects TRBV19 to TRBJ2-7, with D unclear. This CDR3 comprises 11 residues. Trimming shortened V by 5 bases and J by 3 bases, and 5 bases separated the two germline ends. CDR1 is LNHDA and CDR2 is SQIVND in the germline V gene (reference sequence). CDR3 region: CASSPGYEQYC. DNA for the CDR3: TGTGCCAGTAGTCCCGGCTACGAGCAGTACTGC.

This clonotype was seen repeatedly, ten times or more. The gene calls are TRBV6-5 and TRBJ2-7; D tentatively reads TRBD1 or TRBD2 (9 bases each). The V end was cut by 6 bases, the J end by 1 base, with 19 bases between. CDR3 length equals 16 residues. Per germline, CDR1 MNHEY and CDR2 SVGAGI. This CDR3 reads CASSPSGTGWSYEQYF. For the CDR3, the DNA is TGTGCCAGCAGCCCTAGCGGGACAGGGTGGTCCTACGAGCAGTACTTC.